This T cell receptor (beta chain) was sequenced during a study of regulatory T cells in long-lasting Graves disease. Per the germline V gene, CDR1 is SGHTA and CDR2 is FQGNSA. The CDR3 loop spans 15 amino acids. V was clipped by 1 base and J by 6 bases, with 12 bases between them. This clonotype appeared many times. Both iRepertoire HTBI primers and Arm-PCR of CDR3 regions were used to build the TCR beta libraries. Using its own MiXCR run on the multiplex PCR reads, TCRdb lists one record per CDR3 protein. The sample carries hundreds of thousands of distinct CDR3 sequences, 20% recorded once. As for time point: persistent/refractory GD, antithyroid drugs over 5 years with positive TRAb. PBMCs provided the RNA from which the TCR library was made.

The receptor comes from a female donor with Graves disease. The material was peripheral blood mononuclear cells (PBMCs), obtained when the disease was refractory, from a patient treated with antithyroid drugs. The rearrangement joins TRBV7-2 to TRBJ2-2, with D tentatively TRBD2 (5 bases). The CDR3 DNA is TGTGCCAGCAGCTTAGGCCCCCCCGGGGCCGGGGAGCTGTTTTTT. Its translation: CASSLGPPGAGELFF. The entire variable domain, with the rest obtained from reference TRBV7-2 and TRBJ2-2, is as follows: GAGVSQSPSNKVTEKGKDVELRCDPISGHTALYWYRQSLGQGLEFLIYFQGNSAPDKSGLPSDRFSAERTGGSVSTLTIQRTQQEDSAVYLCASSLGPPGAGELFFGEGSRLTVL.